This T cell receptor beta chain was sequenced for a study of TIL therapy for anti-PD-1-resistant metastatic lung cancer. V was cut by 2 bases and J by 10 bases, with 13 bases left in between. There are 13 residues in the CDR3. CDR1 is MNHEY and CDR2 is SVGAGI in the germline V gene. This was the immunoSEQ v3 assay. The method was immunoSEQ multiplex PCR; TCRdb's version includes in-frame clones alone and lacks a portion of them. The sample yields around 100,000 clones, about two thirds seen once. The study's findings and limits: This highly selected cohort may not generalize to typical lung cancer patients.

As for this clone: Its antigen is unidentified.

Time point described: pre-treatment sample, taken before nivolumab and TIL therapy. Pleural nodules or supraclavicular lymph nodes made up most of the excised metastases sampled. This chain connects TRBV6-5 to TRBJ2-3; D is ambiguous. This clonotype originated in a person aged 25-80 years with non-small cell lung cancer. Source: tumor tissue, taken at baseline. The CDR3 is CASSYELANPQYF. The CDR3 nucleotides read TGTGCCAGCAGTTACGAGCTGGCGAATCCGCAGTATTTT.